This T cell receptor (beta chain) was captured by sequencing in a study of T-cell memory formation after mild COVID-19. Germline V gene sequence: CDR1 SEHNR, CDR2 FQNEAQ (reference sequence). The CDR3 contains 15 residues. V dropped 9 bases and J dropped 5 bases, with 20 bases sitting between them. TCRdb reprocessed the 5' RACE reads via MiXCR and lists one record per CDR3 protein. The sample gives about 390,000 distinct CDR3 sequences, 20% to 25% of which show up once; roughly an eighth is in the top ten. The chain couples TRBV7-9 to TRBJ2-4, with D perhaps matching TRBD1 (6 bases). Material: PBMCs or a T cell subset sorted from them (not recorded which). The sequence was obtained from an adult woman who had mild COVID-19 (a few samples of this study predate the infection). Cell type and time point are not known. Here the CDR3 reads CASRAPRKGENIQYF. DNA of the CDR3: TGTGCCAGTCGGGCCCCCCGAAAGGGGGAAAACATTCAGTACTTC.